This passage covers 20 T cell receptor beta chains from one sample sequenced in a study of T cell responses to AZD1222 COVID-19 vaccine. Some clones are missing from TCRdb's copy, which holds only in-frame ones; the method was immunoSEQ multiplex PCR. This sample has 150,000 or so clones, with 93% found just once. The sample here was peripheral blood, taken on day 0 of AZD1222 vaccination. The origin of the receptors is an adult in good health.

The chain is built from TRBV29-1 and TRBJ2-3, with TRBD2 matching 7 bases. The ends lost 4 bases at V and 1 base at J; junction bases unmatched: 2. Germline loops: CDR1 SQVTM, CDR2 ANQGSEA. The CDR3 has 13 residues. CDR3: CSVAAGGTDTQYF. The DNA of the CDR3 is TGCAGCGTTGCGGCGGGGGGCACAGATACGCAGTATTTT.

This rearrangement joins TRBV28 to TRBJ2-3; D call uncertain. V lost 4 bases and J lost 0, with 8 bases in between. CDR1 is MDHEN, CDR2 SYDVKM, per germline. This CDR3 spans 14 amino acids. CDR3 in DNA: TGTGCCAGCAGTTCGGATAGTAGCACAGATACGCAGTATTTT. The encoded protein is CASSSDSSTDTQYF.

The chain couples TRBV6-5 to TRBJ2-5; no reliable D call. This CDR3 comprises 13 residues. Germline assignment: CDR1 MNHEY and CDR2 SVGAGI. The germline V and J ends were trimmed by 6 bases and 5 bases, with 13 bases remaining between them. This chain's CDR3 is CASSPDMGETQYF. CDR3 in DNA: TGTGCCAGCAGCCCCGACATGGGGGAGACCCAGTACTTC.

V is TRBV25-1 and J is TRBJ2-6; D is perhaps TRBD2 (5 bases). The CDR3 sequence is 16 residues long. With 3 bases removed from V and 0 bases from J, the gap between germline ends came to 9 bases. In germline, CDR1 is MGHDK, CDR2 SYGVNS. CDR3 coding DNA: TGTGCCAGCAGTGACCCACGGGACTCTGGGGCCAACGTCCTGACTTTC. Its translation is CASSDPRDSGANVLTF.

This clone has only one observation. CDR3 DNA: TGTGCCAGCAGTTTCACAGGAGGGGGCTACACCTTC. Residues: CASSFTGGGYTF. V usage is TRBV28 and J usage is TRBJ1-2, with D maybe TRBD1 (5 bases). CDR1 is MDHEN and CDR2 is SYDVKM in the germline V gene. V dropped 3 bases and J dropped 8 bases, with 10 bases sitting between them. The CDR3 is 12 amino acids.

V is TRBV19 and J is TRBJ1-1; a possible D gene is TRBD1 (5 bases). The germline V gene encodes CDR1 LNHDA and CDR2 SQIVND (reference sequence). This CDR3 is 12 amino acids long. V lost 5 bases and J 8 bases, leaving 12 bases between the germline ends. The CDR3: CASSPSQAEAFF. DNA of the CDR3: TGTGCCAGTAGTCCCTCACAGGCCGAAGCTTTCTTT.

This clone has just one count. CDR3 amino acids: CASSFLGVLNTEAFF. CDR3 nucleotide sequence: TGTGCCAGCAGCTTCTTAGGGGTCCTGAACACTGAAGCTTTCTTT. The V gene is TRBV11-2, the J gene TRBJ1-1, with a possible D match to TRBD1 (5 bases). The V gene lost 3 bases and the J gene lost 0 bases, with 11 bases spanning the gap. The CDR3 extends over 15 amino acids. CDR1 is SGHAT, CDR2 FQNNGV, per germline. Looking up the rest from reference TRBV11-2 and TRBJ1-1 gives the full variable domain: EAGVAQSPRYKIIEKRQSVAFWCNPISGHATLYWYQQILGQGPKLLIQFQNNGVVDDSQLPKDRFSAERLKGVDSTLKIQPAKLEDSAVYLCASSFLGVLNTEAFFGQGTRLTVV.

The chain couples TRBV24-1 to TRBJ2-1, with D perhaps matching TRBD2 (6 bases). Germline-derived CDR1 and CDR2 are KGHDR and SFDVKD. The CDR3 contains 16 residues. Trimming shortened V by 4 bases and J by 1 base, and 13 bases separated the two germline ends. The CDR3 bases are TGTGCCACCAGTGAATCCGGGGGTCGGTCCTACAATGAGCAGTTCTTC. Protein product: CATSESGGRSYNEQFF.

The chain uses TRBV5-1 and TRBJ1-2; D is ambiguous. This CDR3 is 14 amino acids long. V lost 1 base, J lost 2 bases, and 9 bases lay in between. Germline assignment: CDR1 SGHRS and CDR2 YFSETQ. CDR3 sequence reads: CASSLSGLNYGYTF. The CDR3, as DNA: TGCGCCAGCAGCTTGTCTGGGCTAAACTATGGCTACACCTTC.

This clone is labeled large. The V and J genes are TRBV28 and TRBJ2-1, with D unclear. Germline V gene sequence: CDR1 MDHEN, CDR2 SYDVKM. Trimming took off 1 base at V and 4 bases at J, with 11 bases between the two ends. The CDR3 is made up of 15 amino acids. The CDR3 DNA follows: TGTGCCAGCAGTTTATCGGAGCGTCAGTACAATGAGCAGTTCTTC. It translates to CASSLSERQYNEQFF.

The V and J genes are TRBV5-1 and TRBJ2-1; D ambiguous. The CDR3 is 13 amino acids. V lost 0 bases and J lost 5, with 6 bases in between. Germline assignment: CDR1 SGHRS and CDR2 YFSETQ. DNA for the CDR3: TGCGCCAGCAGCTTGGATCTGAACAATGAGCAGTTCTTC. This codes for CASSLDLNNEQFF. The full variable domain, its missing parts supplied by reference TRBV5-1 and TRBJ2-1, is KAGVTQTPRYLIKTRGQQVTLSCSPISGHRSVSWYQQTPGQGLQFLFEYFSETQRNKGNFPGRFSGRQFSNSRSEMNVSTLELGDSALYLCASSLDLNNEQFFGPGTRLTVL.

The chain joins TRBV7-9 to TRBJ2-3; D is unclear. This CDR3 has 14 residues. Germline values: CDR1 SEHNR, CDR2 FQNEAQ (reference sequence). Trimming left V 5 bases short and J 0 bases short, with 9 bases between. The CDR3 here is CASSLWASTDTQYF. Here the CDR3 DNA reads TGTGCCAGCAGCCTCTGGGCTAGCACAGATACGCAGTATTTT.

The chain couples TRBV12-3 or TRBV12-4 to TRBJ1-3; D remains unclear. The CDR3 is made up of 12 amino acids. V gave up 6 bases and J gave up 4 bases, with 7 bases separating them. CDR3 region: CASSPLGNTIYF. The CDR3, as DNA: TGTGCCAGCAGCCCACTAGGAAACACCATATATTTT.

In nucleotides, the CDR3 is TGTGCCAGCAGCCGACTAGCGGGAGTGGATGAGCAGTTCTTC. This sequence encodes CASSRLAGVDEQFF. The chain employs TRBV28 and TRBJ2-1; 12 positions agree with TRBD2. This CDR3 has 14 residues. From germline, CDR1 is MDHEN and CDR2 SYDVKM. V was pared by 6 bases and J by 8 bases, with 5 bases of the junction left unmatched.

The table lists this clone with a count of one. The V call is TRBV10-3, the J call TRBJ2-7; 7 nucleotides line up with TRBD2. The CDR3 runs 15 residues. Germline loops: CDR1 ENHRY, CDR2 SYGVKD. Trimming at V came to 6 bases and at J to 4 bases, leaving 12 bases not matched to a gene. The CDR3 sequence is CAIRGGTDTLYEQYF. DNA of the CDR3: TGTGCCATCAGGGGGGGGACCGATACCCTTTACGAGCAGTACTTC.

The rearrangement joins TRBV6-4 to TRBJ2-1, with TRBD2 identical over 9 bases. V was pared by 2 bases and J by 8 bases, with 10 bases of the junction left unmatched. This CDR3 has 16 residues. In germline, CDR1 is MRHNA, CDR2 SNTAGT. The CDR3 reads CASSDEWREGPDEQFF. The CDR3 nucleotides read TGTGCCAGCAGTGACGAATGGCGGGAGGGCCCGGATGAGCAGTTCTTC.

V and J are TRBV5-1 and TRBJ1-1; no firm D call. Germline V gives CDR1 SGHRS, CDR2 YFSETQ. The CDR3 is made up of 13 amino acids. Trimming took 2 bases from V and 0 from J, leaving 5 bases between them. The DNA of the CDR3 is TGCGCCAGCAGCTTAACAGTGAACACTGAAGCTTTCTTT. Translating gives CASSLTVNTEAFF.

The genes are TRBV5-1 and TRBJ1-2; tentatively, D is TRBD1 (6 bases). V was pared by 2 bases and J by 6 bases, with 11 bases between. The germline V gene encodes CDR1 SGHRS and CDR2 YFSETQ. This CDR3 comprises 13 residues. The CDR3: CASSFRGQHGYTF. The CDR3 coding sequence is TGCGCCAGCAGCTTCCGGGGGCAACATGGCTACACCTTC.

The gene calls are TRBV7-9 and TRBJ2-4, with D maybe TRBD1 (6 bases). Germline CDR1 is SEHNR and CDR2 is FQNEAQ (reference sequence). Between the trimmed V and J ends, which lost 2 bases and 3 bases, there was a span of 20 bases. The CDR3 loop spans 18 amino acids. CDR3 in amino acids: CASSLSLTGSVVKNIQYF. CDR3 nucleotide sequence: TGTGCCAGCAGCTTATCCTTAACAGGGTCTGTTGTCAAAAACATTCAGTACTTC.

The chain recombines TRBV10-2 with TRBJ2-5; D possibly uses TRBD1 or TRBD2 (5 bases each). CDR1 and CDR2 from the germline V gene are WSHSY and SAAADI. V was trimmed by 3 bases and J by 3 bases, leaving 17 bases between them. This CDR3 is 16 amino acids long. The CDR3 coding sequence is TGCGCCAGCAGTGACCGCCTACCGGGACGAGAAGAGACCCAGTACTTC. It encodes CASSDRLPGREETQYF.